Detailed here is one T cell receptor beta chain. What it recognizes is unknown. The data stem from a study of cytotoxic CD8 clonotypes in ibrutinib-treated CLL. General observations from the study: Sustained-remission and progressing patients had unequal sampling times.

TCRdb keeps only in-frame clones here, not all; method: immunoSEQ multiplex PCR. This table has around 30,000 clones, roughly 59% appearing once. Trimming took 3 bases from V and 6 from J; bases not matched to a gene: 4. Germline CDR1 reads KGHSH; CDR2 reads LQKENI. This CDR3 comprises 15 residues. The sequence was obtained from a human donor with chronic lymphocytic leukemia. Sequencing used PBMCs, obtained before ibrutinib treatment. V is TRBV18 and J is TRBJ2-2; 10 bases are a match to TRBD2. CDR3: CASSPLAGDPGELFF. The CDR3 DNA is TGTGCCAGCTCACCTCTAGCGGGAGACCCCGGGGAGCTGTTTTTT.